This T cell receptor beta chain was sequenced during a study of T cells in tuberculosis. There are 16 residues in the CDR3. The V gene's germline CDR1 is LNHDA and CDR2 SQIVND (reference sequence). After removal of 2 bases from V and 3 bases from J, the junction contained 2 bases not matched to a gene. Repertoires were generated with immunoSEQ multiplex PCR, while TCRdb's copy carries only in-frame clones and drops some. This table has about 37,000 clones, approximately 90% appearing once. Time point indicated: new active TB diagnosis, blood taken before or within 7 days of starting treatment. V gene TRBV19 combines with J gene TRBJ2-2, with 11 bases matching TRBD2. The clonotype originates from an adult with tuberculosis. The input for sequencing was PBMCs, taken at tuberculosis diagnosis. CDR3 loop: CASSIKGLADTGELFF. CDR3 DNA sequence: TGTGCCAGTAGTATAAAGGGACTAGCGGACACCGGGGAGCTGTTTTTT.